The 10 T cell receptor beta chains in this list originate from one sample, sequenced in a study of radiation and T cells in renal cell carcinoma. Documented time point: blood 2 weeks post-SBRT. Treatment denoted: 15 Gy SBRT to primary tumor, nephrectomy 4 weeks later. Clones were read by immunoSEQ multiplex PCR, and TCRdb kept only the in-frame ones, dropping some. Here the sample spans approximately 75,000 clones, roughly 82% being singletons. The sample was blood, taken from a patient whose treatment included radiotherapy and nephrectomy. The receptors stem from a man in his sixties with renal cell carcinoma.

This clone was observed at least ten times. The chain joins TRBV7-2 to TRBJ2-2, with 7 nucleotides matching TRBD2. V shed 3 bases and J 4 bases; nucleotides not matched to a gene: 5. CDR1 SGHTA and CDR2 FQGNSA come from the germline V gene. The CDR3 has 15 amino acids. The CDR3 loop reads CASSFAGRGTGELFF. The CDR3 nucleotides read TGTGCCAGCAGCTTCGCAGGGAGGGGCACCGGGGAGCTGTTTTTT.

This clone was observed a single time. The CDR3: CASSLDHRGGYGYTF. CDR3 sequence (DNA): TGTGCCAGCAGCTTAGATCACAGGGGGGGTTATGGCTACACCTTC. The genes are TRBV11-2 and TRBJ1-2, with 8 bases fitting TRBD1. The V segment lost 0 bases and the J segment 5 bases; nucleotides outside the gene matches: 5. CDR3 length: 15 residues. Looked up from germline, CDR1 is SGHAT and CDR2 is FQNNGV.

The chain couples TRBV19 to TRBJ1-5, with TRBD1 matching over 9 bases. Germline values: CDR1 LNHDA, CDR2 SQIVND (reference sequence). J lost 7 bases, V lost 4 bases, and 5 bases had no gene match. The CDR3 contains 14 residues. CDR3 DNA: TGTGCCAGTAGTACACGACAGGGGGAGCAGCCCCAGCATTTT. It is translated as CASSTRQGEQPQHF.

The rearrangement joins TRBV19 to TRBJ1-2, with D possibly being TRBD1 (5 bases). The CDR3 is made up of 14 amino acids. Germline V gene lookup returns CDR1 LNHDA and CDR2 SQIVND (reference sequence). Between the trimmed V and J ends, which lost 3 bases and 4 bases, there was a span of 12 bases. The CDR3 nucleotides read TGTGCCAGTAGTATGGGGCGGGGCGGCTATGGCTACACCTTC. This encodes CASSMGRGGYGYTF. Complete variable domain (other parts from reference TRBV19 and TRBJ1-2): DGGITQSPKYLFRKEGQNVTLSCEQNLNHDAMYWYRQDPGQGLRLIYYSQIVNDFQKGDIAEGYSVSREKKESFPLTVTSAQKNPTAFYLCASSMGRGGYGYTFGSGTRLTVV.

V and J are TRBV19 and TRBJ2-3; TRBD2 matches 9 bases. The CDR3 runs 18 residues. Germline trimming cut 5 bases from V and 4 bases from J; bases unmatched to any gene: 16. Germline V gene data show CDR1 as LNHDA and CDR2 as SQIVND (reference sequence). The CDR3 DNA reads as TGTGCCAGTAGTGTCCGGGCGGGAGGGCCAGTGGTGGCAGATACGCAGTATTTT. This gives the protein CASSVRAGGPVVADTQYF.

V is TRBV10-3 and J is TRBJ2-3; tentative D call: TRBD1 (5 bases). The ends were cut back, 4 bases at V and 0 bases at J, with 11 bases in the middle. CDR1 is ENHRY, CDR2 SYGVKD, per germline. This CDR3 contains 15 residues. CDR3 region: CAISGTIGSTDTQYF. The CDR3 bases are TGTGCCATCAGTGGGACAATTGGGAGCACAGATACGCAGTATTTT.

This clone was observed once. This rearrangement joins TRBV9 to TRBJ1-2; D not certain. The CDR3 runs to 12 residues. Per germline, CDR1 SGDLS and CDR2 YYNGEE. With 7 bases removed from V and 3 bases from J, the gap between germline ends came to 10 bases. CDR3 nucleotides: TGTGCCAGCGGCCCGATTCACTATGGCTACACCTTC. Residues: CASGPIHYGYTF. The full variable domain, with the rest looked up from reference TRBV9 and TRBJ1-2, is DSGVTQTPKHLITATGQRVTLRCSPRSGDLSVYWYQQSLDQGLQFLIQYYNGEERAKGNILERFSAQQFPDLHSELNLSSLELGDSALYFCASGPIHYGYTFGSGTRLTVV.

The J gene is TRBJ1-5, the V gene TRBV28, with D uncertain. Trimming removed 2 bases at V and 6 bases at J, with 14 bases between. CDR1 and CDR2 from the germline V gene are MDHEN and SYDVKM. This CDR3 spans 15 amino acids. The CDR3, as DNA: TGTGCCAGCAGTTTACCGGGTCCCATGACTCAGCCCCAGCATTTT. The encoded protein is CASSLPGPMTQPQHF.

V and J are TRBV18 and TRBJ2-2, with TRBD1 matching 8 bases. This CDR3 spans 18 amino acids. CDR1 and CDR2 (germline): KGHSH, LQKENI. The trim removed 3 bases at V and 1 base at J, leaving 10 bases unmatched. The CDR3: CASSPGFGQGMNTGELFF. Written as DNA, the CDR3 is TGTGCCAGCTCACCTGGTTTTGGACAGGGAATGAACACCGGGGAGCTGTTTTTT.

V is TRBV4-1 and J is TRBJ1-3, with D unclear. The CDR3 extends over 15 amino acids. Germline V lookup: CDR1 MGHRA, CDR2 YSYEKL. The V end was cut by 0 bases, the J end by 0 bases, with 6 bases between. CDR3 DNA: TGCGCCAGCAGCCAAGACCCGCTCTCTGGAAACACCATATATTTT. It codes for CASSQDPLSGNTIYF.